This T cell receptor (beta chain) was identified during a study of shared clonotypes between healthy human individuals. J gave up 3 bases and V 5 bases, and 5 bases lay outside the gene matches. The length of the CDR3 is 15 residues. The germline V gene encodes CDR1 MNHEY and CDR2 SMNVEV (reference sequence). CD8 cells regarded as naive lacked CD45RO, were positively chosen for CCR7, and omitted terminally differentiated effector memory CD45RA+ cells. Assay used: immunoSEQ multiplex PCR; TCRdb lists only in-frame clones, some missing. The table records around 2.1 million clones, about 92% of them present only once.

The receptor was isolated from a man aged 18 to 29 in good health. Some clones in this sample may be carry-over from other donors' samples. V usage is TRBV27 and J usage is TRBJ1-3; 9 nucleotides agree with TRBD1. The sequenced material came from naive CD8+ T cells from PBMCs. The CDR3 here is CASSPYRGLGNTIYF. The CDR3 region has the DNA TGTGCCAGCAGTCCATACAGGGGGCTTGGAAACACCATATATTTT.